These 27 T cell receptor beta chains share one sample of origin, sequenced in a study of T cells in Graves' hyperthyroidism and ophthalmopathy. RNA transcripts were the template for amplifying TCR beta CDR3 regions. The TCR CDR3 first-round RT-PCR relied on the HTBI primer set. TCRdb analysed the multiplex PCR reads with MiXCR anew, one entry per CDR3 protein. The data contain about 640,000 distinct CDR3 sequences, around 20% of them singletons. Sequencing input: blood. The receptors were gathered from a young man with Graves' ophthalmopathy.

This clonotype has a handful of counts. This chain joins TRBV7-9 and TRBJ2-1; 11 nucleotides agree with TRBD2. V lost 5 bases and J lost 8; bases outside the gene matches: 11. There are 16 residues in the CDR3. The germline CDR1 and CDR2 sequences are SEHNR and FQNEAQ (reference sequence). The CDR3 DNA is TGTGCCAGCAGCCTGGCGGTAGCGGGAGGGGAGGATGAGCAGTTCTTC. The encoded protein is CASSLAVAGGEDEQFF.

This chain joins TRBV6-1 and TRBJ2-2; tentative D call: TRBD1 (5 bases). Per germline, CDR1 MNHNS and CDR2 SASEGT. With 4 bases removed from V and 4 bases from J, the gap between germline ends came to 10 bases. This CDR3 region has 14 residues. CDR3 loop: CASSVQVLTGELFF. CDR3 DNA: TGTGCCAGCAGTGTACAGGTCCTCACCGGGGAGCTGTTTTTT.

The V gene is TRBV5-8, the J gene TRBJ1-2; no clear D. The CDR3 spans 17 residues. V lost 5 bases to trimming and J lost 0 bases, with 20 bases between them. Germline assignment: CDR1 SGHTS and CDR2 YDEGEE. CDR3 region: CASSFRAPRSANYGYTF. CDR3 sequence (DNA): TGTGCCAGCAGTTTTCGGGCCCCAAGGTCGGCTAACTATGGCTACACCTTC.

This clonotype was recorded many times. The V and J genes are TRBV12-3 or TRBV12-4 and TRBJ1-5; TRBD1 matches at 8 bases. The CDR3 is 17 residues long. V dropped 7 bases and J dropped 1; count of bases not matched to a gene: 12. CDR3 amino acids: CASKGGAGGVSNQPQHF. CDR3 bases: TGTGCCAGCAAGGGAGGGGCAGGGGGCGTCAGCAATCAGCCCCAGCATTTT.

V usage is TRBV4-3 and J usage is TRBJ2-1; D unclear. This CDR3 region has 13 residues. Looked up from germline, CDR1 is LGHNA and CDR2 is YSLEER. V was trimmed by 0 bases and J by 5 bases, leaving 5 bases between them. DNA for the CDR3: TGCGCCAGCAGCCAAGATCTCCACAATGAGCAGTTCTTC. Amino acid sequence: CASSQDLHNEQFF.

The chain carries TRBV4-1 and TRBJ2-7, with D perhaps matching TRBD1 (5 bases). Germline V lookup: CDR1 MGHRA, CDR2 YSYEKL. The CDR3 has 15 amino acids. V dropped 5 bases and J dropped 3 bases, with 17 bases sitting between them. The CDR3 DNA reads TGCGCCAGCAGCTTACAACAGGATCCGAGCTACGAGCAGTACTTC. This gives the protein CASSLQQDPSYEQYF.

A note on this clonotype: This may be a read error: a much more frequent sequence differs by one nucleotide. This chain links TRBV3-1 with TRBJ1-2; the D gene is possibly TRBD1 (5 bases). Germline values: CDR1 LGHDT, CDR2 YNNKEL (reference sequence). The CDR3 is 12 residues long. The CDR3: CASSPAGLGYIF. The CDR3 DNA reads as TGTGCCAGCAGCCCTGCGGGGCTTGGCTACATCTTC.

This clonotype was found a few times. This chain uses TRBV7-9 with TRBJ2-7; D not resolved. Germline CDR1 SEHNR, CDR2 FQNEAQ (reference sequence). The CDR3 spans 15 residues. V lost 2 bases to trimming and J lost 3 bases, with 14 bases between them. CDR3 DNA sequence: TGTGCCAGCAGCTTATTCAAAGGCCGAGACTACGAGCAGTACTTC. Protein sequence: CASSLFKGRDYEQYF.

V usage is TRBV7-9 and J usage is TRBJ2-3, with D maybe TRBD2 (5 bases). The CDR3 covers 16 residues. V was shortened by 0 bases and J by 6 bases, with 16 bases between the two germline ends. The V gene's germline CDR1 is SEHNR and CDR2 FQNEAQ (reference sequence). In DNA form, the CDR3 reads TGTGCCAGCAGCTTAGCCTCTCTTCTAGCCTCCGATACGCAGTATTTT. Translating gives CASSLASLLASDTQYF.

This clonotype was observed many times. The rearrangement uses TRBV12-3 or TRBV12-4 and TRBJ1-3, with TRBD1 as a possible D gene (5 bases). Trimming shortened V by 5 bases and J by 2 bases, and 13 bases separated the two germline ends. The length of the CDR3 is 15 residues. CDR3 region: CASSPQGRTGNTIYF. The CDR3 DNA follows: TGTGCCAGCAGTCCCCAGGGCAGGACTGGAAACACCATATATTTT.

This clonotype was detected only a few times. This chain uses TRBV12-3 or TRBV12-4 with TRBJ2-1, with TRBD1 matching over 7 bases. V shed 2 bases, J shed 5 bases, and the junction held 12 bases outside the gene matches. This CDR3 contains 17 residues. The CDR3 DNA is TGTGCCAGCAGTTTAAGGGGTTTAGGGACAGTGGACAATGAGCAGTTCTTC. It is translated as CASSLRGLGTVDNEQFF.

This clonotype was recorded a few times. The chain links TRBV28 to TRBJ2-6; D remains ambiguous. The V gene lost 5 bases and the J gene lost 0 bases, with 26 bases spanning the gap. The V gene's germline CDR1 is MDHEN and CDR2 SYDVKM. The CDR3 length is 21 residues. The CDR3 region is CASSLPYNQAALNSGANVLTF. Written as DNA, the CDR3 is TGTGCCAGCAGTCTCCCCTACAATCAGGCAGCTCTAAACTCTGGGGCCAACGTCCTGACTTTC.

This rearrangement joins TRBV3-1 to TRBJ2-1; 16 nucleotides align to TRBD2. The CDR3 length is 16 residues. CDR1 LGHDT and CDR2 YNNKEL come from the germline V gene (reference sequence). The V and J ends lost 5 bases and 9 bases, in that order; junction bases with no gene match: 7. The CDR3 nucleotides read TGTGCCAGCAGCTCTGAGGGACTAGCGGGAGGGTCTGAGCAGTTCTTC. Encoded protein: CASSSEGLAGGSEQFF.

The chain links TRBV12-3 or TRBV12-4 to TRBJ2-3; 7 nucleotides align to TRBD1. J gave up 5 bases and V 7 bases, and 6 bases lay outside the gene matches. The CDR3 contains 13 residues. CDR3 amino acids: CASNWQGVDTQYF. The CDR3 nucleotides read TGTGCCAGCAATTGGCAGGGGGTAGATACGCAGTATTTT.

This rearrangement joins TRBV12-3 or TRBV12-4 to TRBJ2-3, with D hard to call. The V and J ends lost 5 bases and 2 bases respectively, with 17 bases between them. This CDR3 region has 16 residues. The CDR3 sequence: CASSPLRGRATDTQYF. As DNA, the CDR3 is TGTGCCAGCAGTCCCCTTCGCGGAAGGGCCACAGATACGCAGTATTTT.

The chain recombines TRBV30 with TRBJ1-2; the D gene is possibly TRBD1 (6 bases). CDR3 length: 13 amino acids. V was pared by 1 base and J by 8 bases, with 14 bases between. The germline CDR1 and CDR2 sequences are GTSNPN and SVGIG (reference sequence). The CDR3 sequence: CAWSERGAQGYTF. Written as DNA, the CDR3 is TGTGCCTGGAGTGAGAGGGGGGCTCAAGGCTACACCTTC.

This clonotype was counted between two and nine times. The V and J genes are TRBV28 and TRBJ2-1; 9 nucleotides line up with TRBD2. The CDR3 runs to 16 residues. Looked up from germline, CDR1 is MDHEN and CDR2 is SYDVKM. After removal of 6 bases from V and 0 bases from J, the junction contained 6 bases not matched to a gene. The CDR3 bases are TGTGCCAGCAGATTAGCGGGAGCCAGCTCCTACAATGAGCAGTTCTTC. Translating gives CASRLAGASSYNEQFF.

The rearrangement joins TRBV12-3 or TRBV12-4 to TRBJ2-3; 9 positions agree with TRBD2. J was trimmed by 5 bases and V by 11 bases; bases with no gene match: 11. This CDR3 is built from 14 residues. The CDR3 DNA is TGTGCCCGAGGCCAGGCGGGGGGGAAAGATACGCAGTATTTT. Protein: CARGQAGGKDTQYF.

This clonotype has more than one count but fewer than ten. The rearrangement links TRBV5-1 to TRBJ1-2, with TRBD1 matching over 9 bases. The V gene's germline CDR1 is SGHRS and CDR2 YFSETQ. The trim removed 0 bases at V and 10 bases at J, leaving 7 bases unmatched. The CDR3 sequence is 14 residues long. CDR3 residues: CASSLVGQGDDYTF. The DNA for the CDR3 is TGCGCCAGCAGCTTGGTGGGACAGGGAGACGACTACACCTTC.

This clonotype was seen at least ten times. The rearrangement joins TRBV28 to TRBJ2-7, with no clear D. Germline CDR1 and CDR2: MDHEN and SYDVKM. CDR3 length: 12 amino acids. Trimming cost V 3 bases and J 3 bases, with 6 bases left between them. The CDR3: CASSFADYEQYF. The CDR3 DNA is TGTGCCAGCAGTTTCGCGGACTACGAGCAGTACTTC.

This clonotype was counted at least ten times. This chain uses TRBV12-3 or TRBV12-4 with TRBJ1-4; D is undetermined. The CDR3 is made up of 12 amino acids. V lost 2 bases and J 4 bases, leaving 2 bases between the germline ends. The CDR3 DNA reads as TGTGCCAGCAGTTTACGTAATGAAAAACTGTTTTTT. Residues: CASSLRNEKLFF.

V is TRBV25-1 and J is TRBJ1-1; D is possibly TRBD1 (5 bases). This CDR3 is 15 amino acids long. Trimming cost V 4 bases and J 3 bases, with 15 bases left between them. Germline V CDR1 and CDR2: MGHDK, SYGVNS. The CDR3 region has the DNA TGTGCCAGCAGTGGAACCAAAAGGGGAGACACTGAAGCTTTCTTT. Translating it yields CASSGTKRGDTEAFF.

The rearrangement links TRBV7-3 to TRBJ2-2; 13 bases agree with TRBD2. CDR3 size: 16 residues. Unmatched junction bases numbered 6, after V lost 5 bases and J lost 6 bases. Germline V CDR1 and CDR2: SGHTA, FQGTGA. The CDR3 spells CASSPGTSGIPGELFF. The CDR3 nucleotides are TGTGCCAGCAGCCCCGGGACTAGCGGGATCCCCGGGGAGCTGTTTTTT.

The V and J genes are TRBV20-1 and TRBJ1-6; TRBD1 is a possible D gene (6 bases). Looked up from germline, CDR1 is DFQATT and CDR2 is SNEGSKA (reference sequence). Deletions cut 5 bases from V and 4 bases from J, with 12 bases between. This CDR3 spans 14 amino acids. This CDR3 is CSASRQDYNSPLHF. The CDR3 nucleotides read TGCAGTGCTTCGCGACAGGATTATAATTCACCCCTCCACTTT.

This clonotype has only a few counts. V and J are TRBV5-8 and TRBJ1-4, with D uncertain. Deletions cut 4 bases from V and 0 bases from J, with 10 bases between. There are 15 residues in the CDR3. Germline-derived CDR1 and CDR2 are SGHTS and YDEGEE. CDR3 amino acids: CASSLRRATNEKLFF. CDR3 in DNA: TGTGCCAGCAGCCTACGGAGGGCAACTAATGAAAAACTGTTTTTT.

This clonotype was seen more than once but under ten times. CDR3 DNA: TGTGCCACCAGTGATCGAGTCGGGACCCAGTACTTC. This sequence encodes CATSDRVGTQYF. This sequence joins TRBV24-1 and TRBJ2-5; D gene unclear. CDR1 and CDR2 from the germline V gene are KGHDR and SFDVKD. The CDR3 sequence is 12 residues long. V shed 3 bases and J shed 7 bases, with 8 bases lying between them.

CDR3 nucleotide sequence: TGTGCCAGCATCCCGGGGGCGGCGGGCACCGGGGAGCTGTTTTTT. Translated: CASIPGAAGTGELFF. V and J are TRBV6-2 or TRBV6-3 and TRBJ2-2; either TRBD1 or TRBD2 may fit D (6 bases each). Trimming pared 7 bases from V and 4 bases from J, leaving 16 bases between. The CDR3 contains 15 residues. Looked up from germline, CDR1 is MNHEY and CDR2 is SVGEGT.